This TCR beta chain was profiled in a study of T cell repertoires in cytomegalovirus infection. Turning to the study itself: Carrying CMV and the relevant HLA type showed in public TCR beta signatures. Study conclusions and caveats: Of the TCR beta families, the public ones yielded a cumulative frequency that identified carriers of CMV plus the relevant HLA. HLA-C-restricted CMV clonotypes gave the most frequent clonotype in two of eight donors.

This clonotype was counted only a few times. Its antigen remains unknown. Trimming took off 5 bases at V and 0 bases at J, with 10 bases between the two ends. CDR1 SGHVS and CDR2 FNYEAQ come from the germline V gene. The length of the CDR3 is 15 residues. MiXCR was run by TCRdb on the reads, yielding one entry per CDR3 protein. Seen here are approximately 190,000 distinct CDR3 sequences, less than 9.5% observed once, and the top ten hold about 4.2%. The TCR comes from a human donor in good health (CMV status not recorded). Some clones in this sample may be carry-over from other donors' samples. The sequencing sample was made of PBMCs. This chain links TRBV7-6 with TRBJ1-4; D unresolved. CDR3 nucleotide sequence: TGTGCCAGCAGCCCTTACGCTGCAACTAATGAAAAACTGTTTTTT. Translation: CASSPYAATNEKLFF.